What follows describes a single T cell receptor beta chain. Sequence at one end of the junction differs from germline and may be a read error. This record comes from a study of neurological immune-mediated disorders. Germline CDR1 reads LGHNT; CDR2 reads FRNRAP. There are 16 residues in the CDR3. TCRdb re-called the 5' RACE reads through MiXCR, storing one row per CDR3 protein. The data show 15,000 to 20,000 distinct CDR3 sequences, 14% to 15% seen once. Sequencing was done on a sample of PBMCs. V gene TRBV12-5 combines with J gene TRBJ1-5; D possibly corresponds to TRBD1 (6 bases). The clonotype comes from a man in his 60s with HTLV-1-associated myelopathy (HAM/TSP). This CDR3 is CASGLGTKQPNQSQHF. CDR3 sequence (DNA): TGTGCTAGTGGTTTAGGGACAAAACAACCCAATCAGTCCCAGCATTTT.